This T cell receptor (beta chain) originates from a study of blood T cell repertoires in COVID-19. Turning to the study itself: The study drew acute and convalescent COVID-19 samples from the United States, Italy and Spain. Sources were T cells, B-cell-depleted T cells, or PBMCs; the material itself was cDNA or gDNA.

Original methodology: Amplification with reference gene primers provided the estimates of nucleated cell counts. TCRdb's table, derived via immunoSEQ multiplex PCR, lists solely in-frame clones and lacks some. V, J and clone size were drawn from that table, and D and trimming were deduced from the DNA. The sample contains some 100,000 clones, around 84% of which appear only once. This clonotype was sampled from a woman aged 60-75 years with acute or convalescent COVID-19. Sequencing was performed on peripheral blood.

The CDR3 region is CSVGDRVGTDTQYF. The CDR3 bases are TGCAGCGTGGGGGACAGGGTTGGAACAGATACGCAGTATTTT. The chain is built from TRBV29-1 and TRBJ2-3; 9 nucleotides match TRBD1. J gave up 3 bases and V 6 bases, and 7 bases lay outside the gene matches. The CDR3 has 14 residues. Germline V gene data show CDR1 as SQVTM and CDR2 as ANQGSEA.